The 8 T cell receptor beta chains presented below share a single source sample, sequenced in a study of vaccination effects on CD4 cells after COVID-19. Viral peptide pool expansion of antigen-specific CD4+ T cells preceded sequencing in the ViraFEST assay. Investigators separated out CD4+ T cells once approximately 11 days of culture had passed. This person's SARS-CoV-2 infection, confirmed by PCR, occurred between March and December 2020. Sequenced by immunoSEQ multiplex PCR; TCRdb stores in-frame clones only, minus some. This table holds roughly 73,000 clones, more than 65% found once. These receptors' antigens are unknown. The sequencing used CD4+ T cells from PBMCs cultured with HIV peptides, collected before COVID-19 vaccination. Stated subset: HIV-1 Nef peptide pool negative control/reference culture. Source of these receptors: a human donor who had a prior SARS-CoV-2 infection.

V gene TRBV9 combines with J gene TRBJ2-5; D perhaps matches TRBD1 (6 bases). This CDR3 contains 14 residues. Germline CDR1 reads SGDLS; CDR2 reads YYNGEE. V lost 3 bases and J 0 bases, leaving 9 bases between the germline ends. In DNA form, the CDR3 reads TGTGCCAGCAGCGCCAGGGACAACCAAGAGACCCAGTACTTC. As protein: CASSARDNQETQYF.

The chain has TRBV10-3 and TRBJ2-1, with D maybe TRBD1 (6 bases). The V and J ends lost 7 bases and 1 base respectively, with 11 bases between them. The CDR3 sequence is 14 residues long. Germline CDR1 reads ENHRY; CDR2 reads SYGVKD. The CDR3 spells CAITPDRSYNEQFF. CDR3 DNA: TGTGCCATCACCCCGGACAGATCCTACAATGAGCAGTTCTTC.

The rearrangement uses TRBV5-1 and TRBJ2-3; 8 bases line up with TRBD2. This CDR3 spans 16 amino acids. V shed 4 bases and J 5 bases; nucleotides not matched to a gene: 12. CDR1 is SGHRS, CDR2 YFSETQ, per germline. For the CDR3, the DNA is TGCGCCAGCAGCCCGGGCCAAGCGGGGGTGGGAGATACGCAGTATTTT. Residues: CASSPGQAGVGDTQYF. Variable domain in full (rest from reference TRBV5-1 and TRBJ2-3): KAGVTQTPRYLIKTRGQQVTLSCSPISGHRSVSWYQQTPGQGLQFLFEYFSETQRNKGNFPGRFSGRQFSNSRSEMNVSTLELGDSALYLCASSPGQAGVGDTQYFGPGTRLTVL.

The chain employs TRBV7-2 and TRBJ2-1; 7 nucleotides line up with TRBD2. Germline V gene data show CDR1 as SGHTA and CDR2 as FQGNSA. V shed 1 base and J 5 bases; nucleotides not matched to a gene: 2. The CDR3 is made up of 14 amino acids. The CDR3 is CASSLGLANNEQFF. The CDR3 bases are TGTGCCAGCAGCTTAGGACTAGCTAACAATGAGCAGTTCTTC.

This chain uses TRBV27 with TRBJ2-4; D may be TRBD1 (7 bases). Trimming left V 6 bases short and J 1 base short, with 28 bases between. This CDR3 spans 20 amino acids. Per the germline V gene, CDR1 is MNHEY and CDR2 is SMNVEV (reference sequence). The CDR3 nucleotides are TGTGCCAGCAGACCCCTTCTCGGAGGGGGCGCTGAGTGGGCCAAAAACATTCAGTACTTC. Amino acid sequence: CASRPLLGGGAEWAKNIQYF.

This chain joins TRBV6-5 and TRBJ1-4, with TRBD1 matching 9 bases. The junction had 4 bases not matched to a gene; V was cut back by 6 bases and J by 5 bases. CDR3 size: 14 residues. Germline V gene lookup returns CDR1 MNHEY and CDR2 SVGAGI. CDR3 coding DNA: TGTGCCAGCAGCCCCGGGACAGGGAATGAAAAACTGTTTTTT. Translation: CASSPGTGNEKLFF.

V usage is TRBV7-2 and J usage is TRBJ2-2; 9 nucleotides align to TRBD1. V shed 2 bases, J shed 1 base, and the junction held 2 bases outside the gene matches. The germline V gene has CDR1 SGHTA and CDR2 FQGNSA. CDR3 size: 16 residues. CDR3 in DNA: TGTGCCAGCAGCTTAACGGGACAGGGGAACACCGGGGAGCTGTTTTTT. Encoded protein: CASSLTGQGNTGELFF.

The V gene is TRBV6-5, the J gene TRBJ1-4, with 10 bases that match TRBD1. The CDR3 has 16 amino acids. Losses at the gene ends were 0 bases for V and 7 bases for J; bases not matched to a gene: 5. Per the germline V gene, CDR1 is MNHEY and CDR2 is SVGAGI. CDR3 amino acids: CASSYSRTGGGEKLFF. The CDR3 DNA sequence: TGTGCCAGCAGTTACTCGAGGACAGGGGGAGGTGAAAAACTGTTTTTT.